The 18 T cell receptor beta chains in this list originate from one sample, sequenced in a study of human T cells and chemical hapten exposure. Time point described: pre-sensitization, week 0. Noted treatment: therapeutic diphenylcyclopropenone sensitization with weekly scalp DPC. TCRdb re-called the RACE reads through MiXCR, storing one row per CDR3 protein. The sample carries tens of thousands of distinct CDR3 sequences, less than 15% recorded once. Sequencing used whole blood, obtained in connection with sensitization to the hapten diphenylcyclopropenone (DPC). These receptors came from a woman between 45 and 60 years old with alopecia areata. Some clones in this sample may be carry-over from other donors' samples.

This clonotype was recorded a few times. This chain uses TRBV7-2 with TRBJ2-6; 9 nucleotides align to TRBD2. The germline CDR1 and CDR2 sequences are SGHTA and FQGNSA. V dropped 5 bases and J dropped 2; count of bases not matched to a gene: 10. The CDR3 is 18 amino acids. CDR3 nucleotide sequence: TGTGCCAGCAGCAACCGGACTAGCGTCGCGACTGGGGCCAACGTCCTGACTTTC. This sequence encodes CASSNRTSVATGANVLTF.

This clonotype was found a few times. The V call is TRBV12-3 or TRBV12-4, the J call TRBJ2-7, with D possibly TRBD2 on 5 matching bases. Trimming cost V 6 bases and J 3 bases, with 12 bases left between them. The CDR3 spans 13 residues. CDR3 loop: CASSPGIHYEQYF. The CDR3 bases are TGTGCCAGCAGCCCCGGGATCCACTACGAGCAGTACTTC.

The V call is TRBV7-6, the J call TRBJ2-5, with 7 bases fitting TRBD1. This CDR3 has 17 residues. CDR1 and CDR2 (germline): SGHVS, FNYEAQ. Germline trimming cut 2 bases from V and 7 bases from J; bases unmatched to any gene: 16. As DNA, the CDR3 is TGTGCCAGCAGCTTACGGTCCGGGGACAGCCCCCCGGGGACCCAGTACTTC. Translating it yields CASSLRSGDSPPGTQYF.

The table lists this clonotype with many counts. The chain uses TRBV5-1 and TRBJ1-5; TRBD1 might be the D (5 bases). There are 13 residues in the CDR3. CDR1 SGHRS and CDR2 YFSETQ come from the germline V gene. V lost 0 bases, J lost 6 bases, and 7 bases lay in between. CDR3 sequence reads: CASSLAGGQPQHF. The CDR3 nucleotides are TGCGCCAGCAGCTTGGCTGGGGGTCAGCCCCAGCATTTT.

Comment on this clonotype: This may be a read error, as it is one base from a much larger clone. The CDR3 here is CASCQETGLEAFF. Written as DNA, the CDR3 is TGTGCCAGCTGCCAAGAGACAGGCTTGGAAGCTTTCTTT. The chain is built from TRBV3-1 and TRBJ1-1; D may be TRBD1 (6 bases). The CDR3 extends over 13 amino acids. Germline V gene lookup returns CDR1 LGHDT and CDR2 YNNKEL (reference sequence).

The chain employs TRBV20-1 and TRBJ1-6; a possible D gene is TRBD1 (5 bases). There are 14 residues in the CDR3. The V gene lost 0 bases and the J gene lost 10 bases, with 13 bases spanning the gap. Germline CDR1 reads DFQATT; CDR2 reads SNEGSKA (reference sequence). The CDR3 nucleotides read TGCAGTGCTAGAGATTCCAGGGCGGGATCACCCCTCCACTTT. Its protein product is CSARDSRAGSPLHF.

This chain connects TRBV12-3 or TRBV12-4 to TRBJ2-7, with 8 nucleotides matching TRBD1. The CDR3 length is 15 residues. The V and J ends lost 6 bases and 0 bases, in that order; junction bases with no gene match: 7. CDR3 residues: CASSPGQDLSYEQYF. Here the CDR3 DNA reads TGTGCCAGCAGCCCGGGACAGGACCTCTCCTACGAGCAGTACTTC.

The J gene is TRBJ1-2, the V gene TRBV28; D is unclear. Germline CDR1 is MDHEN and CDR2 is SYDVKM. The CDR3 covers 11 residues. V shed 1 base and J shed 6 bases, with 3 bases lying between them. This CDR3 is CASSLSHGYTF. CDR3 bases: TGTGCCAGCAGTTTATCCCATGGCTACACCTTC.

This clonotype occurred a few times. V is TRBV5-6 and J is TRBJ2-5, with D tentatively TRBD1 (6 bases). The CDR3 has 13 residues. V was shortened by 0 bases and J by 5 bases, with 8 bases between the two germline ends. Looked up from germline, CDR1 is SGHDT and CDR2 is YYEEEE. CDR3 in DNA: TGTGCCAGCAGCTTGGACAGGGAGGAGACCCAGTACTTC. Amino acid sequence: CASSLDREETQYF.

V gene TRBV11-2 combines with J gene TRBJ1-1, with D tentatively TRBD1 (5 bases). This CDR3 has 14 amino acids. Germline CDR1 and CDR2: SGHAT and FQNNGV. V lost 0 bases and J lost 5, with 10 bases in between. CDR3 protein: CASSLDLGGTEAFF. The CDR3 nucleotides are TGTGCCAGCAGCTTAGATCTGGGGGGGACTGAAGCTTTCTTT.

V gene TRBV11-2 combines with J gene TRBJ2-6; no definite D call. The V end was cut by 4 bases, the J end by 4 bases, with 11 bases between. The CDR3 totals 15 residues. Germline CDR1 reads SGHAT; CDR2 reads FQNNGV. The CDR3 is CASSSELRGANVLTF. CDR3 nucleotide sequence: TGTGCCAGCAGCTCCGAGTTGCGAGGGGCCAACGTCCTGACTTTC.

The chain joins TRBV10-3 to TRBJ2-1; D not resolved. V was clipped by 3 bases and J by 0 bases, with 6 bases between them. The CDR3 runs to 14 residues. Per the germline V gene, CDR1 is ENHRY and CDR2 is SYGVKD. As DNA, the CDR3 is TGTGCCATCAGTGACCCTAGCTCCTACAATGAGCAGTTCTTC. Residues: CAISDPSSYNEQFF.

This clonotype came up a few times. This rearrangement joins TRBV27 to TRBJ2-2; D may be TRBD1 (6 bases). In germline, CDR1 is MNHEY, CDR2 SMNVEV (reference sequence). This CDR3 spans 15 amino acids. With 6 bases removed from V and 6 bases from J, the gap between germline ends came to 17 bases. CDR3 protein: CASRRARGTAGELFF. The CDR3, as DNA: TGTGCCAGCAGGCGGGCCAGGGGTACGGCCGGGGAGCTGTTTTTT.

Only a few counts were recorded for this clonotype. The chain employs TRBV9 and TRBJ1-2; a weak D match, TRBD1 (5 bases). This CDR3 contains 14 residues. V was clipped by 4 bases and J by 4 bases, with 14 bases between them. Germline CDR1 and CDR2: SGDLS and YYNGEE. The CDR3 loop reads CASSSSWGSYGYTF. The DNA for the CDR3 is TGTGCCAGCAGCTCTAGCTGGGGGTCCTATGGCTACACCTTC.

For this clonotype: A junction boundary mismatches the germline segment, possibly from a read error. The J gene is TRBJ2-7, the V gene TRBV6-2 or TRBV6-3; D not certain. The CDR3 contains 11 residues. Germline CDR1 MNHEY, CDR2 SVGEGT. CDR3 in DNA: TGTGCCAGCAGTTACTCCCACGAGCAGTACTTC. Residues: CASSYSHEQYF.

This clonotype was seen a few times. The chain carries TRBV1 and TRBJ1-1. TRBV1 is a listed pseudogene. The CDR3 length is 14 residues. In DNA, the CDR3 is TGCACCAGCAGCCGACTTACGTTGGGCACTGAAGCTTTCTTT. Translation gives CTSSRLTLGTEAFF.

The rearrangement uses TRBV20-1 and TRBJ2-2; D is unresolved. Germline-derived CDR1 and CDR2 are DFQATT and SNEGSKA (reference sequence). This CDR3 is built from 12 residues. V lost 3 bases and J lost 5, with 7 bases in between. The CDR3 DNA is TGCAGTGCTAGGGCCCAAACCGGGGAGCTGTTTTTT. This sequence encodes CSARAQTGELFF.

Only a few counts were recorded for this clonotype. The chain carries TRBV30 and TRBJ2-5; the match to TRBD1 covers 8 bases. J was trimmed by 5 bases and V by 0 bases; bases with no gene match: 2. From germline, CDR1 is GTSNPN and CDR2 SVGIG (reference sequence). There are 13 residues in the CDR3. This CDR3 is CAWSVSGGETQYF. The CDR3 bases are TGTGCCTGGAGTGTTTCAGGGGGCGAGACCCAGTACTTC.